The present entry profiles one T cell receptor (beta chain) with its context. This specimen comes from a study of regulatory dendritic cells for organ transplantation. Assay: immunoSEQ multiplex PCR; the TCRdb copy retains only in-frame clones and omits some. Here the sample spans around 30,000 clones, approximately 79% being singletons. The sample taken for sequencing was memory CD4+ T cells from blood. Subset denoted: CD45RO+ memory T cells. The receptor comes from a human donor in good health.

CDR3 loop: CASSFRGYDEAFF. The CDR3 DNA is TGTGCCAGCAGCTTTCGGGGGTATGATGAAGCTTTCTTT. The J gene is TRBJ1-1, the V gene TRBV5-4, with D possibly matching TRBD1 (5 bases). This CDR3 region has 13 residues. Trimming took 2 bases from V and 7 from J, leaving 12 bases between them. CDR1 and CDR2 (germline): SGHNT, YYREEE (reference sequence).